This T cell receptor beta chain was identified during a study of blood T cell repertoires in COVID-19. As for the study in general: The cDNA or gDNA used as material had been derived from T cells, B-cell-depleted T cells, or PBMCs.

This CDR3 has 15 amino acids. The germline V gene encodes CDR1 MNHEY and CDR2 SMNVEV (reference sequence). V shed 5 bases, J shed 7 bases, and the junction held 5 bases outside the gene matches. In the authors' methods: Estimation of nucleated cell counts relied on the amplification of reference gene primers. Sequenced by immunoSEQ multiplex PCR; TCRdb stores in-frame clones only, minus some. V and J calls and clone size come straight from that table; D and trimming were deduced from the DNA. Of about 15,000 clones in the sample, under 85% are singletons; the top ten hold about 32%. The sequence was collected from a man aged 65-85 years with active or convalescent COVID-19. The sample consisted of peripheral blood. The chain combines TRBV27 with TRBJ2-2, with 12 bases identical to TRBD2. The CDR3 loop reads CASSTTSGGVGELFF. CDR3 sequence (DNA): TGTGCCAGCAGTACGACTAGCGGGGGAGTCGGGGAGCTGTTTTTT.